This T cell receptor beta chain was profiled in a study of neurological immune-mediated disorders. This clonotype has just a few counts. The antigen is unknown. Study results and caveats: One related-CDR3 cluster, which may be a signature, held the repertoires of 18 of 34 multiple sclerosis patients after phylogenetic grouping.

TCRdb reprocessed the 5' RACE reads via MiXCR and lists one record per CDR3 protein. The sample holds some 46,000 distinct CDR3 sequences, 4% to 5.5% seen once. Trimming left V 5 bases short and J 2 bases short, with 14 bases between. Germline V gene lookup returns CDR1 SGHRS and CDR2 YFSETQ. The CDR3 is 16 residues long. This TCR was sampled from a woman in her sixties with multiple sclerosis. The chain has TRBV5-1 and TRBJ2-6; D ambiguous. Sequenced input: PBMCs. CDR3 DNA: TGCGCCAGCAGGCCTTCGACCGGAGCTGGGGCCAACGTCCTGACTTTC. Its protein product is CASRPSTGAGANVLTF.